A selection of T cell receptor beta chains follows, all from one sample in a study of blood T cell repertoires in COVID-19. Using immunoSEQ multiplex PCR, the repertoire was profiled, and TCRdb retains in-frame clones only, with some absent. In the table there are a few hundred thousand clones, 90% of which are singletons. The sample consisted of PBMCs or T cells enriched from blood (not recorded which). The receptor set was obtained from a woman younger than 30 with acute COVID-19. The CDR3 runs from the conserved cysteine through the conserved F or W. A D gene is named only where the DNA matches it firmly. A clone size is listed for some rows: how often the clone was seen (once, few, many), or a class if it is expanded.

V gene,J gene,D gene,clone size,CDR3 protein,CDR3 DNA
TRBV5-1,TRBJ2-1,TRBD2,NA,CASSRGVPGSYNEQFF,TGCGCCAGCTCGCGGGGGGTGCCAGGCTCCTACAATGAGCAGTTCTTC
TRBV10-3,TRBJ2-7,TRBD2,NA,CAISDFRLAGEVGYEQYF,TGTGCCATCAGTGATTTCCGACTAGCGGGAGAAGTAGGGTACGAGCAGTACTTC
TRBV9,TRBJ1-5,NA,NA,CASSGEGGNQPQHF,TGTGCCAGCAGCGGAGAGGGGGGGAATCAGCCCCAGCATTTT
TRBV27,TRBJ1-2,NA,once,CASSLTRGDGYTF,TGTGCCAGCAGTTTAACCCGGGGGGATGGCTACACCTTC
TRBV4-1,TRBJ2-6,NA,NA,CASSHGFSGANVLTF,TGCGCCAGCAGCCACGGTTTCTCTGGGGCCAACGTCCTGACTTTC
TRBV28,TRBJ2-7,TRBD1,NA,CASSVQGAGSYEQYF,TGTGCCAGCAGTGTACAGGGGGCAGGATCCTACGAGCAGTACTTC
TRBV20-1,TRBJ2-7,NA,NA,CSARLDYEQYF,TGCAGTGCTAGACTAGATTACGAGCAGTACTTC
TRBV14,TRBJ2-2,NA,once,CASSRTEVNTGELFF,TGTGCCAGCAGCCGGACGGAGGTGAACACCGGGGAGCTGTTTTTT
TRBV9,TRBJ2-3,TRBD2,NA,CASSDGAGGGYSQYF,TGTGCCAGCAGCGACGGAGCGGGAGGGGGATATTCGCAGTATTTT
TRBV5-1,TRBJ2-1,NA,NA,CASSPGGGRSAYNEQFF,TGCGCCAGCAGCCCCGGGGGTGGGAGAAGCGCCTACAATGAGCAGTTCTTC